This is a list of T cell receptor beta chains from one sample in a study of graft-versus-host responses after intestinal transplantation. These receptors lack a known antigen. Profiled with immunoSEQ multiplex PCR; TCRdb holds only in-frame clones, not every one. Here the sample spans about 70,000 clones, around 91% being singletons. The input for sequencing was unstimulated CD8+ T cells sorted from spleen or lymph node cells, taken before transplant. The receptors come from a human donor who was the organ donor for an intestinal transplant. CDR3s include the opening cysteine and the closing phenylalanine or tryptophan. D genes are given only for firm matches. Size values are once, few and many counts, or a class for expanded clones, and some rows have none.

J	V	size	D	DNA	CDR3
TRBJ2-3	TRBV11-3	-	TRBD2	TGTGCCAGCAGCTTAAGCGGGGGGGCAGATACGCAGTATTTT	CASSLSGGADTQYF
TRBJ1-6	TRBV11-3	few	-	TGTGCCAGCAGCCCAGGGGCGAATTCACCCCTCCACTTT	CASSPGANSPLHF
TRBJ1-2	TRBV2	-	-	TGTGCCAGAGAAGGGAGGAACCGACGCCCCTTAGGCTATGGCTACACCTTC	CAREGRNRRPLGYGYTF
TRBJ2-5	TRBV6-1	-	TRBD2	TGTGCCAGCAGTGAATTAGCGGGGGGGCAAGAGACCCAGTACTTC	CASSELAGGQETQYF
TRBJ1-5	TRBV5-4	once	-	TGTGCCAGCAGCTGGGGGCCTTCAGTCCCGGGTGGGAATCAGCCCCAGCATTTT	CASSWGPSVPGGNQPQHF
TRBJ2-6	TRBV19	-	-	TGTGCCAGTAGTATATTATCTGGGGCCAACGTCCTGACTTTC	CASSILSGANVLTF
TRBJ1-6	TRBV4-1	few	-	TGCGCCAGCAGCCCAGGGGTGCGAAATTCACCCCTCCACTTT	CASSPGVRNSPLHF
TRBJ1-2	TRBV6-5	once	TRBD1	TGTGCCAGCAGCGGGACGGGACAGTCCAATGGCTACACCTTC	CASSGTGQSNGYTF
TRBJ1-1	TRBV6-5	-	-	TGTGCCAGCAGTTACTCGGAACAGGGTAGATCTGAAGCTTTCTTT	CASSYSEQGRSEAFF
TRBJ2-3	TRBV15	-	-	TGTGCCACCAGCAGAGGCGAGAGAGATGCGACAGATACGCAGTATTTT	CATSRGERDATDTQYF
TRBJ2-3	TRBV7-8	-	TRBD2	TGTGCCAGCTGCTACCAAAGCGGGGGGGCCCCCAGCACAGATACGCAGTATTTT	CASCYQSGGAPSTDTQYF
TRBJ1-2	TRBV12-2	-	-	TGTGCAAGTCGCTCAACAGGGGCCTCTAACTATGGCTACACCTTC	CASRSTGASNYGYTF
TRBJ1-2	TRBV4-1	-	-	TGCGCCAGCAGCCTTGACGACAGGTTAAGGGATGGCTACACCTTC	CASSLDDRLRDGYTF
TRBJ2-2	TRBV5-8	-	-	TGTGCCAGCAGCTGGGCCCGGTACACCGGGGAGCTGTTTTTT	CASSWARYTGELFF
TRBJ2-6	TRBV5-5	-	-	TGTGCCAGCAGACTCCTCCAGGGTCGTGGGGCCAACGTCCTGACTTTC	CASRLLQGRGANVLTF
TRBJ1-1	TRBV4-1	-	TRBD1	TGCGCCAGCAGCCCATCAGGGACAGGGAACACTGAAGCTTTCTTT	CASSPSGTGNTEAFF
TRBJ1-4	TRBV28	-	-	TGTGCCAGCAGTTTATCGCAGGGGCTAGGGGAAAAACTGTTTTTT	CASSLSQGLGEKLFF
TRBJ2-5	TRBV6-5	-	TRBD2	TGTGCCAGCAGTCTTTTTAGCGGGGAGACCCAGTACTTC	CASSLFSGETQYF
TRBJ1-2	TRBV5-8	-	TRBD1	TGTGCCAGCAGCCTACAGGGGGCAAGCTATGGCTACACCTTC	CASSLQGASYGYTF
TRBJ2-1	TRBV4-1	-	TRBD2	TGCGCCAGCAGCCAAGTGACCGGGACTAGCGGGGGGGAGGGGTTCTTC	CASSQVTGTSGGEGFF
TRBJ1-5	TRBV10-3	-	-	TGTGCCATCAAGGACCGCTCGGGGGGGCCCAATCAGCCCCAGCATTTT	CAIKDRSGGPNQPQHF
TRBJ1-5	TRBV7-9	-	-	TGTGCCAGCAGCCCTGGCAATCAGCCCCAGCATTTT	CASSPGNQPQHF
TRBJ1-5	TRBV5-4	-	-	TGTGCCAGCAGCTTTGGTTGGGGGCCGGATCAGCCCCAGCATTTT	CASSFGWGPDQPQHF
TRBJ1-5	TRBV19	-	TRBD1	TGTGCCAGTAGGGAAGGACAGGGGGGCAATCAGCCCCAGCATTTT	CASREGQGGNQPQHF
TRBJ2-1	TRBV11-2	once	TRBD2	TGTGCCAGCAGCTTAGATCAACTAGCGGGGGGCGAAACCTACAATGAGCAGTTCTTC	CASSLDQLAGGETYNEQFF
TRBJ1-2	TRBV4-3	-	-	TGCGCCAGCAGCCAAGATCGACCCGACAAGCTGAACTATGGCTACACCTTC	CASSQDRPDKLNYGYTF
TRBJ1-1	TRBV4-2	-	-	TGTGCCAGCAGCCACTTTAACGGGGGAGTCACTGAAGCTTTCTTT	CASSHFNGGVTEAFF
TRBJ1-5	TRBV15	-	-	TGTGCCACCAGCAGAGAGTGGGCTCAGCCCCAGCATTTT	CATSREWAQPQHF
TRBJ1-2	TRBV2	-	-	TGTGCCAGCAGTGACAGGGAGGGATATGGCTACACCTTC	CASSDREGYGYTF
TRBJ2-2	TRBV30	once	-	TGTGCCTGGAGTGTTAGTATCCCCGGGGAGCTGTTTTTT	CAWSVSIPGELFF
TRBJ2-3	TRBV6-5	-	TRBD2	TGTGCCAGCAGTGGGGGGGAATCTGGAACAGATACGCAGTATTTT	CASSGGESGTDTQYF
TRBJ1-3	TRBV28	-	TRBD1	TGTGCCAGCAGGCACCGGGGGACAGTAGTCTCTGGAAACACCATATATTTT	CASRHRGTVVSGNTIYF
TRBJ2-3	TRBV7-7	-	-	TGTGCTAGCAGCTTCGGGGATAGGGGCACAGATACGCAGTATTTT	CASSFGDRGTDTQYF
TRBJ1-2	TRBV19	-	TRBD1	TGTGCCAGTAGTACCCAGGGGGCGCATAGCTACACCTTC	CASSTQGAHSYTF
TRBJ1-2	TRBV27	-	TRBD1	TGTGCCAGCAGTTTGGGAACAGGGGGTGGAGGCTACACCTTC	CASSLGTGGGGYTF
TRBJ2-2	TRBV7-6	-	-	TGTGCCAGCAGCTTAGGGGAACAGGACACCGGGGAGCTGTTTTTT	CASSLGEQDTGELFF
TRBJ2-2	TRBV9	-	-	TGTGCCAGCAGCTATGACAGGAACACCGGGGAGCTGTTTTTT	CASSYDRNTGELFF
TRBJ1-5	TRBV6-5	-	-	TGTGCCAGCAGTCCTACTTTGAGTCGGCCCCAGCATTTT	CASSPTLSRPQHF
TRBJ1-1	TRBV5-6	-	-	TGTGCCAGCACCGCAGAGGGAGGCACTGAAGCTTTCTTT	CASTAEGGTEAFF
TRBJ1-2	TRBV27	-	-	TGTGCCAGCGGATTGACAGCTAACTATGGCTACACCTTC	CASGLTANYGYTF
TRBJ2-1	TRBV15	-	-	TGTGCCACCACGACGGGGGTGGGTGGCAATGAGCAGTTCTTC	CATTTGVGGNEQFF
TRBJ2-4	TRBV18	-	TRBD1	TGTGCCAGCTCGCAAACAGGGGGCCGGGTCTCGGACATTCAGTACTTC	CASSQTGGRVSDIQYF
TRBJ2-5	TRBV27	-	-	TGTGCCAGCATGGACTACCAAGAGACCCAGTACTTC	CASMDYQETQYF
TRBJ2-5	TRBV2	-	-	TGTGCCAGCAGTGGGAATCTGTGGGACGGGGGAGAGACCCAGTACTTC	CASSGNLWDGGETQYF
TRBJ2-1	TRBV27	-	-	TGTGCCAGCAGTTTTCGCGCGAATGAGCAGTTCTTC	CASSFRANEQFF
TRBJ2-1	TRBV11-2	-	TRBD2	TGTGCCAGCAGCTTGGGAGCGGGGGGGCTAAATGAGCAGTTCTTC	CASSLGAGGLNEQFF
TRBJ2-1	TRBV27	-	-	TGTGCCAGCAGTTTATTGTACGGGGGGCCTCCCTCAAGCCATCACAATGAGCAGTTCTTC	CASSLLYGGPPSSHHNEQFF
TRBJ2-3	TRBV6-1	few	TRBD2	TGTGCCAGCAGTAAAACTAGCGGGGGCACAGATACGCAGTATTTT	CASSKTSGGTDTQYF
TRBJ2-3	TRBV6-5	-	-	TGTGCCAGCAGCACCGAGGGGGGGCGGACAGATACGCAGTATTTT	CASSTEGGRTDTQYF
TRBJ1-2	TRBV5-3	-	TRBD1	TGTGCCAGAGGGGACAGGGGGGCTTCTAACTATGGCTACACCTTC	CARGDRGASNYGYTF
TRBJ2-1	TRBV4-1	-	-	TGCGCCAGCAGCCAACATCTCCCCACCAACCCCGGGACCTACAATGAGCAGTTCTTC	CASSQHLPTNPGTYNEQFF
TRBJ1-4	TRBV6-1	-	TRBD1	TGTGGCTCGATACCGGGACAGGGGAATGAAAAACTGTTTTTT	CGSIPGQGNEKLFF
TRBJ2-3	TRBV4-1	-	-	TGCGCCAGCAGCCAAGATGCTATCCCAGATACGCAGTATTTT	CASSQDAIPDTQYF